The sequence of this T cell receptor (beta chain) was determined in a study of blood T cell repertoires in COVID-19. About the study: In each case, the material was cDNA or gDNA derived from T cells, B-cell-depleted T cells, or PBMCs.

CDR1 MNHEY and CDR2 SVGEGT come from the germline V gene. Trimming removed 5 bases from V and 1 base from J, with 11 bases in between. This CDR3 region has 14 residues. Under the authors' procedure: Amplification of reference gene primers was used by the study to estimate nucleated cell counts. Assay: immunoSEQ multiplex PCR; the TCRdb copy retains only in-frame clones and omits some. Clone size and the V and J calls come from that table; the DNA yielded D and trimming. The sample has nearly 50,000 clones, roughly 84% seen once. In its sample, this clone was seen many times. This clonotype was obtained from a human donor in a cohort sampled during active COVID-19. The specimen was peripheral blood. This chain connects TRBV6-2 or TRBV6-3 to TRBJ1-1; D is uncertain. CDR3 amino acids: CASSGVGRNTEAFF. The DNA for the CDR3 is TGTGCCAGCAGTGGCGTGGGCAGGAACACTGAAGCTTTCTTT.